This T cell receptor (beta chain) was sequenced for a study of early T cells in non-severe SARS-CoV-2 infection. Across the whole study: The authors sequenced bulk RNA from unsorted whole blood, leaving chains unpaired.

There are 16 residues in the CDR3. Per the germline V gene, CDR1 is SGHRS and CDR2 is YFSETQ. V lost 4 bases and J lost 4; bases outside the gene matches: 6. Individual cDNA molecules carried attached unique molecular identifiers. TCRdb re-called the 5' RACE reads with MiXCR, one entry per CDR3 protein. The profile shows under 70,000 distinct CDR3 sequences, 9.5% to 13% of them singletons. The J gene is TRBJ2-1, the V gene TRBV5-1; 12 nucleotides align to TRBD2. Sequencing was carried out using whole blood. The clonotype was recovered from an adult who was a healthcare worker with PCR-confirmed SARS-CoV-2 infection or an uninfected control (not recorded which). The CDR3 is CASSPASGGGYNEQFF. The CDR3 bases are TGCGCCAGCAGCCCCGCTAGCGGGGGGGGTTACAATGAGCAGTTCTTC.